This is a list of T cell receptor beta chains from one sample in a study of T-cell reconstitution after alpha-beta-depleted transplantation in children. TCRdb processed the PCR reads anew with MiXCR; each CDR3 protein has one entry. The data contain about 580,000 distinct CDR3 sequences, around 23% of them seen just once; the ten biggest clones take up over 12%. This specimen was PBMCs, mostly from graft donor cells, taken 360 days after TCRalphabeta/CD19-depleted stem cell transplant. The receptor set was obtained from a boy younger than two who had a stem cell transplant for acute myeloid leukemia, so the T cells may come from the graft donor. Both conserved end residues are part of each CDR3. D genes are given only for firm matches. Clone size is not always given. Where it is, it says once, few, many or a class for expanded clones.

TRBV19	TRBD1	-	TRBJ2-2	TGTGCCAGTCGTACTACAGGGGACACCGGGGAGCTGTTTTTT	CASRTTGDTGELFF
TRBV7-2	TRBD1	many	TRBJ2-1	TGTGCCAGCAGTGGACAGGTCTCCTACAATGAGCAGTTCTTC	CASSGQVSYNEQFF
TRBV20-1	-	-	TRBJ2-2	TGCAGTGCTAGAGATATGCGGATTGACACCGGGGAGCTGTTTTTT	CSARDMRIDTGELFF
TRBV27	TRBD1	-	TRBJ1-1	TGTGCCAGCAGTCGACAGCCGGGACAGGGGGGTGAAGCTTTCTTT	CASSRQPGQGGEAFF
TRBV6-5	-	few	TRBJ2-1	TGTGCCAGCAGTTACTACGACAACTTTGGCCCCAATGAGCAGTTCTTC	CASSYYDNFGPNEQFF
TRBV20-1	-	few	TRBJ2-7	TGCAGTGCTAGAGATGTTCCGGGGCAAAAGCCCGAGCAGTACTTC	CSARDVPGQKPEQYF
TRBV20-1	-	-	TRBJ2-2	TGCAGTGCTAGAGCCATCCCGCCCGGGGAGCTGTTTTTT	CSARAIPPGELFF
TRBV20-1	-	many	TRBJ2-3	TGCAGTGCTAGGGGTATCAATGATCCAGATACGCAGTATTTT	CSARGINDPDTQYF
TRBV15	-	-	TRBJ2-2	TGTGCCACCACAGGGGGGACCGGGGAGCTGTTTTTT	CATTGGTGELFF
TRBV6-1	-	-	TRBJ1-6	TGTGCCAGCAGCCGCAGGGGAAATTCACCCCTCCACTTT	CASSRRGNSPLHF
TRBV20-1	TRBD1	-	TRBJ1-5	TGCAGTGCCCCCCCGGGCCAAGGACAGGGGGATCAGCCCCAGCATTTT	CSAPPGQGQGDQPQHF
TRBV18	-	-	TRBJ1-1	TGTGCCAGCTCCACGACAGGGAACACTGAAGCTTTCTTT	CASSTTGNTEAFF
TRBV5-1	-	many	TRBJ1-2	TGCGCCAGCAGCGACTCCCAAGGAGGCTACACCTTC	CASSDSQGGYTF
TRBV7-2	TRBD2	-	TRBJ2-3	TGTGCCAGCAGCTTGATTAGCGGGGGTGCAGATACGCAGTATTTT	CASSLISGGADTQYF
TRBV20-1	-	few	TRBJ2-2	TGCAGTGCTAGAGATGGGAGGAACACCGGGGAGCTGTTTTTT	CSARDGRNTGELFF
TRBV7-2	-	-	TRBJ2-1	TGTGCCAGTAGCCAACAGAGCTCCTACAATGAGCAGTTCTTC	CASSQQSSYNEQFF
TRBV9	-	-	TRBJ2-4	TGTGCCAGCAGCGTAGAGGACAAAAACATTCAGTACTTC	CASSVEDKNIQYF
TRBV19	-	-	TRBJ1-5	TGTGCCAGTAGTATCAGGACAGCGTTCAATCAGCCCCAGCATTTT	CASSIRTAFNQPQHF
TRBV28	TRBD2	few	TRBJ2-3	TGTGCCAGCAGTCCCCCCGGGACTACCGGACCAGATACGCAGTATTTT	CASSPPGTTGPDTQYF
TRBV18	-	-	TRBJ2-5	TGTGCCAGCTCACCCGGTCTAGGGCAAGAGACCCAGTACTTC	CASSPGLGQETQYF
TRBV7-6	TRBD2	-	TRBJ2-1	TGTGCCAGCAGTAAAAAACGGGGGGGGTCGGGCCTGGTACACAATGAGCAGTTCTTC	CASSKKRGGSGLVHNEQFF
TRBV20-1	TRBD1	-	TRBJ2-6	TGCAGTGCTAGACGCGACAGGGGGGGTTCTGGGGCCAACGTCCTGACTTTC	CSARRDRGGSGANVLTF
TRBV5-5	TRBD2	-	TRBJ2-1	TGTGCCAGCAGGCCTCAGGGACTAGGGGCAGGAAATGAGCAGTTCTTC	CASRPQGLGAGNEQFF
TRBV13	-	-	TRBJ2-1	TGTGCCAGCAGCTTAGGCCGAGGTAGGGATATCTACAATGAGCAGTTCTTC	CASSLGRGRDIYNEQFF
TRBV16	-	few	TRBJ2-3	TGTGCCAGCAACCCGAGAGGAGAGGGCACAGATACGCAGTATTTT	CASNPRGEGTDTQYF